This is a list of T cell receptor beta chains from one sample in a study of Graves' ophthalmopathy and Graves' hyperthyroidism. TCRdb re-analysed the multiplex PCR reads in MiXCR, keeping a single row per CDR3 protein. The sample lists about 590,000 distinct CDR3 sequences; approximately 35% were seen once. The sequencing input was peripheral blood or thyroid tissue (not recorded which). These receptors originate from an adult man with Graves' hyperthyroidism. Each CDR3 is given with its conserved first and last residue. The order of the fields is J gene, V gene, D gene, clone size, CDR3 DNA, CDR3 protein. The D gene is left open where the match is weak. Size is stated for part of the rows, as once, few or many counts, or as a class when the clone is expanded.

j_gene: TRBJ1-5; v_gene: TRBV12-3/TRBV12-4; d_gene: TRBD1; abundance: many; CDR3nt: TGTGCCAGCAGTCAATGGACAGGGGAAGGGAGGGGCAATCAGCCCCAGCATTTT; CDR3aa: CASSQWTGEGRGNQPQHF
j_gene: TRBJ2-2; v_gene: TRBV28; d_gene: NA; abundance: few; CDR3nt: TGTGCCAGCAGTGACACCAGGGATTTCCACGGGGAGCTGTTTTTT; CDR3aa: CASSDTRDFHGELFF
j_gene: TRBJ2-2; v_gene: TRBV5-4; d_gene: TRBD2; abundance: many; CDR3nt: TGTGCCAGCAGCCGACTAGCGATTGGCCCCGGGGAGCTGTTTTTT; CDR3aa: CASSRLAIGPGELFF
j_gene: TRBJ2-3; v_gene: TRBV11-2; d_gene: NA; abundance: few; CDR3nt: TGTGCCAGCAGCTCGGACCGCCAAGATACGCAGTATTTT; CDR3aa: CASSSDRQDTQYF
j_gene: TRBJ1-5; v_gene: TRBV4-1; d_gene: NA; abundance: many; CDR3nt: TGCGCCAGCAGCCAAGTAGCCGATCAGCCCCAGCATTTT; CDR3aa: CASSQVADQPQHF
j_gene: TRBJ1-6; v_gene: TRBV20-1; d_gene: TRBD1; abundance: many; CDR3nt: TGCAGTGCTAGGTCTTCCGGGACAGCAATTTATAATTCACCCCTCCACTTT; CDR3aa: CSARSSGTAIYNSPLHF
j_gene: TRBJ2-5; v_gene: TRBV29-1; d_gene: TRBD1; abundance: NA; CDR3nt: TGCAGCGTTGGAGACCCTCGGGACAGGGGCAGGGGAGAGACCCAGTACTTC; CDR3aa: CSVGDPRDRGRGETQYF
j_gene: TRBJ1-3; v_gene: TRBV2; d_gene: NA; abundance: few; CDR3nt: TGTGCCAGCAGCCCGACGGTAGACTCTGGAAACACCATATATTTT; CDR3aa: CASSPTVDSGNTIYF
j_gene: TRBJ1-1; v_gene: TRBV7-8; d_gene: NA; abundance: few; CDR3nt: TGTGCCAGCTCAGGGGAACCAAACACTGAAGCTTTCTTT; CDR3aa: CASSGEPNTEAFF
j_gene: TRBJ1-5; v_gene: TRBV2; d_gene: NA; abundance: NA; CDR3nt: TGTGCCAGCAGTGATGAGTCAGGGGGCAATCAGCCCCAGCATTTT; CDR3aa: CASSDESGGNQPQHF
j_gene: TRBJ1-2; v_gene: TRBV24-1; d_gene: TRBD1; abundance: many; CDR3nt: TGTGCCACCAGTGATTCCTCTGCAAAGGGGACAGTGCCGTCAGGAGTGGGCTACACCTTC; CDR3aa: CATSDSSAKGTVPSGVGYTF
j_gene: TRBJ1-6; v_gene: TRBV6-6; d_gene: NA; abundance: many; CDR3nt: TGTGCCAGCAGATCCCACCCAGGATCACCCCTCCACTTT; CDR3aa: CASRSHPGSPLHF
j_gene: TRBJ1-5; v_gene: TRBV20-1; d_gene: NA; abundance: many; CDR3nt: TGCAGTGCGTCTCCGGGACGGAACAATCAGCCCCAGCATTTT; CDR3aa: CSASPGRNNQPQHF
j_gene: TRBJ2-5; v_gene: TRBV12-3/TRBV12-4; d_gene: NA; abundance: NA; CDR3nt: TGTGCCAGCAGTCCCTATAACACAGGAAAAGGGGAGACCCAGTACTTC; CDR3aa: CASSPYNTGKGETQYF
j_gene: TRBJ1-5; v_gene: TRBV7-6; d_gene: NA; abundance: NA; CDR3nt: TGTGCCAGCAGTGAGGGGAAAGGAGAGACCCAGCATTTT; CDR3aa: CASSEGKGETQHF
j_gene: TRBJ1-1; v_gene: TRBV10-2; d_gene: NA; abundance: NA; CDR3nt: TGTGCCTGGAGTTTTGGGAGGGGATCGGTTGCTTTCTTT; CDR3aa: CAWSFGRGSVAFF
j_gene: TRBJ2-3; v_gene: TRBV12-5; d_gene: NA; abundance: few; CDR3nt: TGTGCTAGTGGAGTCGACCTCAGCACAGATACGCAGTATTTT; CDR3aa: CASGVDLSTDTQYF
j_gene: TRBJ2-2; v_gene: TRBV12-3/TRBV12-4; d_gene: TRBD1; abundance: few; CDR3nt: TGTGCCAGCAGTCCCGGGACAGGGGGTTCCGGGGAGCTGTTTTTT; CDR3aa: CASSPGTGGSGELFF
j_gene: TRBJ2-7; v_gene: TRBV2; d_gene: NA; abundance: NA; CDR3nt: TGTGCCAGCAGTGTTCTGCCCTACGAGCAGTACTTC; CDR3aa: CASSVLPYEQYF
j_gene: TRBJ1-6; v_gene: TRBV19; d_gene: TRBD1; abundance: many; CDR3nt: TGTGCCACCGCCGAGGGGACAGGCATTTCACCCCTCCACTTT; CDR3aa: CATAEGTGISPLHF
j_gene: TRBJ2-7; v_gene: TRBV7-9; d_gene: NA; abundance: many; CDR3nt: TGTGCCAGCACGCGGCAGGGGCCGGATGAGCAGTACTTC; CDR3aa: CASTRQGPDEQYF
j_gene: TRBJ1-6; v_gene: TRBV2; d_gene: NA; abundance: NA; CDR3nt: TGTGCCAGCAGTGATGACAGGTCTAGCTCCTATAATTCACCCCTCCACTTT; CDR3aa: CASSDDRSSSYNSPLHF
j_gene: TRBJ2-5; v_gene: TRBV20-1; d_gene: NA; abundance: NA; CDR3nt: TGCAGTGCTAGGGATAGACAGACCCAAGAGACCCAGTACTTC; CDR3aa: CSARDRQTQETQYF
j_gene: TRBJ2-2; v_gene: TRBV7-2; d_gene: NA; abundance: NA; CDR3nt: TGTGCCAGCAGCTTAGCTGTGGCGGCCGGGGAGCTGTTTTTT; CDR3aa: CASSLAVAAGELFF
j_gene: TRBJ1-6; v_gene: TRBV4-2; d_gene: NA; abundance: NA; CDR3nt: TGTGCCAGCAGCCAAGGGCCGCTGCAGAATAATTCACCCCTCCACTTT; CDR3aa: CASSQGPLQNNSPLHF
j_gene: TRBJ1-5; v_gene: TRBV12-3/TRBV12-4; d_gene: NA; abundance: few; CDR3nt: TGTGCCAGCAGCCCCGGGGGGGGGTGGAATCAGCCCCAGCATTTT; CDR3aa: CASSPGGGWNQPQHF
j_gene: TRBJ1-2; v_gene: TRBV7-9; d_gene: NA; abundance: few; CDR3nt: TGTGCCAGCAGCCCCCCCGGGACAAGCTATGGCTACACCTTC; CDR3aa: CASSPPGTSYGYTF
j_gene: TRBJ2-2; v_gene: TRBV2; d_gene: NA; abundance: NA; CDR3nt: TGTGCCAGCAGTTATTCGGCAACGAACACCGGGGAGCTGTTTTTT; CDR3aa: CASSYSATNTGELFF
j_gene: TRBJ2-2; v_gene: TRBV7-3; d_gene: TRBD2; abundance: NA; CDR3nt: TGTGCCAGCAGCTATGTAGCGGGAGAGGCCGGGGAGCTGTTTTTT; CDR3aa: CASSYVAGEAGELFF
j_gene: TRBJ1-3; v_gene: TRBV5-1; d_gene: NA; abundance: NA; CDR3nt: TGCGCCAGCAGCTTGTCAGAGGACTATGGCTACACCATATATTTT; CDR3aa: CASSLSEDYGYTIYF
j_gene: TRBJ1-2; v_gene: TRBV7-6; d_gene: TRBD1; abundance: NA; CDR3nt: TGTGCCAGCAGCTTAGATGGGACAGGGATCGGCTACACCTTC; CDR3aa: CASSLDGTGIGYTF
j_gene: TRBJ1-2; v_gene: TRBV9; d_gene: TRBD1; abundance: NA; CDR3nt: TGTGCCAGCAGCACCGGACAGGGGATTCCTAACTATGGCTACACCTTC; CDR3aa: CASSTGQGIPNYGYTF
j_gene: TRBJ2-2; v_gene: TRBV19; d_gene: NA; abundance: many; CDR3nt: TGTGCCAGTAGGCCGGGACCGAGCACCGGGGAGCTGTTTTTT; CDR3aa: CASRPGPSTGELFF
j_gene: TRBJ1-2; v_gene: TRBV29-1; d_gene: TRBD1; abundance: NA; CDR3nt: TGCAGCTCCAGGTTCCTTGCGACAGGGCTTTCCCCCTATGGCTACACCTTC; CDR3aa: CSSRFLATGLSPYGYTF
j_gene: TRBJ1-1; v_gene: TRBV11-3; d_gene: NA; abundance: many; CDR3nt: TGTGCCAGCAGCACAGGGCTTACTGAAGCTTTCTTT; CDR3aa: CASSTGLTEAFF
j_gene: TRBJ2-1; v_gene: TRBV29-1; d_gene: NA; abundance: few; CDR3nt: TGCAGCGGCCAAGCAGGGGAGGACTACAATGAGCAGTTCTTC; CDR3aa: CSGQAGEDYNEQFF
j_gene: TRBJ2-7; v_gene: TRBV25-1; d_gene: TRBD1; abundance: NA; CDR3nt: TGTGCCAGCAGTGGTACGGACAGGGAGTCCTGCGAGCAGTACTTC; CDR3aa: CASSGTDRESCEQYF
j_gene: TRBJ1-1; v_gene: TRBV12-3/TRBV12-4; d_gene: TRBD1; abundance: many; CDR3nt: TGTGCCAGCAGCCCGACAGGGATGAGTACGACTGAAGCTTTCTTT; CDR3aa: CASSPTGMSTTEAFF
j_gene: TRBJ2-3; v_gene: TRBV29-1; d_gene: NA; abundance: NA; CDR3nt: TGCAGCGTTGTCAAGGTTAGGTCCGCAGATACGCAGTATTTT; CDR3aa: CSVVKVRSADTQYF
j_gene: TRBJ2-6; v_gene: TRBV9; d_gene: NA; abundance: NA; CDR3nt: TGTGCCAGCAGCACATCAAAGGGGGCCAACGTCCTGACTTTC; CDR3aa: CASSTSKGANVLTF
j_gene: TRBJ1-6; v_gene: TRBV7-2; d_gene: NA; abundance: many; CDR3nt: TGTGCCAGCAGCTTACTAGGGTCTAATTCACCCCTCCACTTT; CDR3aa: CASSLLGSNSPLHF
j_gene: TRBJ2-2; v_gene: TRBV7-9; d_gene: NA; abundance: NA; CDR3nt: TGTGCCAGCAGCTATTACTCCGGGGAGCTGTTTTTT; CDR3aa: CASSYYSGELFF
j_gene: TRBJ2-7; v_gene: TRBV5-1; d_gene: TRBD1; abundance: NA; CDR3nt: TGCGCCAGCAGCTTAACGGGACAGAGGAGCTCCTACGAGCAGTACTTC; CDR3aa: CASSLTGQRSSYEQYF
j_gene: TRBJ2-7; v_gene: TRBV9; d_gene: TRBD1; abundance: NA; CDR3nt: TGTGCCAGCAGCGTCGCCCCGACAGGGTTCGAGCAGTACTTC; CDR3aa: CASSVAPTGFEQYF
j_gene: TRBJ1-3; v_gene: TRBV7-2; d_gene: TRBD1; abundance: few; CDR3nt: TGTGCCAGCAGCCCAGAACAGGGGGCAGGAGGAAACACCATATATTTT; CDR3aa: CASSPEQGAGGNTIYF
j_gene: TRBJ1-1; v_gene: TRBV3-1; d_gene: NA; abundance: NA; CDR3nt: TGTGCCAGCAGCCCCGGGACGGTTGTGGGAGCTTTCTTT; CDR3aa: CASSPGTVVGAFF
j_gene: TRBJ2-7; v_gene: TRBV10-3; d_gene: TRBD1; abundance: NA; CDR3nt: TGTGCCATCAGTGAGCGTTCGACAGGGGGGCCCTACGAGCAGTACTTC; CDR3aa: CAISERSTGGPYEQYF
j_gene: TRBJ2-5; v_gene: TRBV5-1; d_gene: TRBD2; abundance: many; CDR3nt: TGCGCCAGCAGCCGTGGGACTAACCAAGAGACCCAGTACTTC; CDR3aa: CASSRGTNQETQYF